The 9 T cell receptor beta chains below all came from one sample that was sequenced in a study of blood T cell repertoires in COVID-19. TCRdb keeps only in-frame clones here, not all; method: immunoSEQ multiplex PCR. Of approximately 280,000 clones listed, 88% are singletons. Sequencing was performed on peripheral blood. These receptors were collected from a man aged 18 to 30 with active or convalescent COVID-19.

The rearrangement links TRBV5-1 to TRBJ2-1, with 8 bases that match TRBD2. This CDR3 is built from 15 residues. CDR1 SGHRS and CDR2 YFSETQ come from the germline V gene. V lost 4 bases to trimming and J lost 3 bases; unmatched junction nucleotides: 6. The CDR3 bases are TGCGCCAGCAGCCCGGCCGGGACTAGCTACAATGAGCAGTTCTTC. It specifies CASSPAGTSYNEQFF.

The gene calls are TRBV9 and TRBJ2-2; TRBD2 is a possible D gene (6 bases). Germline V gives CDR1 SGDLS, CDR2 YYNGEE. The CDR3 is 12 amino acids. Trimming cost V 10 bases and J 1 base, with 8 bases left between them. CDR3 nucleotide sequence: TGTGCCTCCGGGGGGAACACCGGGGAGCTGTTTTTT. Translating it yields CASGGNTGELFF.

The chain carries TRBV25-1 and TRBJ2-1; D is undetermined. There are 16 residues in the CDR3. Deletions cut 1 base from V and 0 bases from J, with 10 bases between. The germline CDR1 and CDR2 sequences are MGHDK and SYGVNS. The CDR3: CASSESRHSSYNEQFF. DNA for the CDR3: TGTGCCAGCAGTGAATCGCGTCATAGCTCCTACAATGAGCAGTTCTTC.

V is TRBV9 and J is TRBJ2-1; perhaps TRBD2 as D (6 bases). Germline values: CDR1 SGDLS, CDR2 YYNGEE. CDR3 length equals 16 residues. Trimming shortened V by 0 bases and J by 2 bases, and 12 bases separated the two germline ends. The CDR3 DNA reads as TGTGCCAGCAGCGTAGAATTGTCGGGGGCCTACAATGAGCAGTTCTTC. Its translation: CASSVELSGAYNEQFF.

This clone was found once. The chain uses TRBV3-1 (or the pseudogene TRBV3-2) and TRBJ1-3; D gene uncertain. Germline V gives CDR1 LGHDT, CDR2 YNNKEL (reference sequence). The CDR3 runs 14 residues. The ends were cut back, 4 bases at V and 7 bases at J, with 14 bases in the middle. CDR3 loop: CASSPEGESNTIYF. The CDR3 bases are TGTGCCAGCAGCCCCGAGGGTGAGAGCAACACCATATATTTT.

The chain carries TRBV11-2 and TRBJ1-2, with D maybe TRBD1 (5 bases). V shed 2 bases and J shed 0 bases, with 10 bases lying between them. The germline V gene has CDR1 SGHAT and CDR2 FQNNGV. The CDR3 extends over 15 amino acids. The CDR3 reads CASSLYPGTNYGYTF. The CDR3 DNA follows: TGTGCCAGCAGCTTATATCCAGGGACTAACTATGGCTACACCTTC.

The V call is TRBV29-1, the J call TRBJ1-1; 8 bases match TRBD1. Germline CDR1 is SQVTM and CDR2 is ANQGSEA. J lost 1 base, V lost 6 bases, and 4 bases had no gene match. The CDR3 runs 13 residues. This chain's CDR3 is CSVRTGTNTEAFF. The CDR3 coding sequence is TGCAGCGTCCGGACAGGGACGAACACTGAAGCTTTCTTT.

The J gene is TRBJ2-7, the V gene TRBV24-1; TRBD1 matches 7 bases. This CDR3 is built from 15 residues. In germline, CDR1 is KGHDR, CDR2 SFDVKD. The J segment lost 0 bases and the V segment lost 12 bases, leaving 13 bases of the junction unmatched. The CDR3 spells CAPTPVGTASYEQYF. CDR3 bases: TGTGCCCCCACTCCCGTCGGGACAGCCTCCTACGAGCAGTACTTC.

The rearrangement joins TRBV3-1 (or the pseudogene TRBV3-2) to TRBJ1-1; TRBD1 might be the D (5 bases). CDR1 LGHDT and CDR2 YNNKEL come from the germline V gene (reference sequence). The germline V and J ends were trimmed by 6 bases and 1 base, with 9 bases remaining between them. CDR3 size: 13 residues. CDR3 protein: CASREGQNTEAFF. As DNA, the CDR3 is TGTGCCAGCAGAGAAGGACAGAACACTGAAGCTTTCTTT.